This TCR beta chain is from a study of T cell responses to AZD1222 COVID-19 vaccine. Study-level information: The analysis combined second doses at about 4 or about 12 weeks. The study, taken as a whole, reports: Distributed over spike, vaccine-associated CD4 TCRs predominated at 160-218 and 743-854.

In this sample, this clone turned up a few times. Its specificity is not known. The CDR3 is made up of 14 amino acids. With 7 bases removed from V and 8 bases from J, the gap between germline ends came to 18 bases. Germline V lookup: CDR1 SNHLY, CDR2 FYNNEI. The method was immunoSEQ multiplex PCR; TCRdb's version includes in-frame clones alone and lacks a portion of them. The repertoire holds some 100,000 clones, with approximately 87% as singletons. This material consisted of peripheral blood, taken on day 0 of AZD1222 vaccination. The chain employs TRBV2 and TRBJ2-1, with D maybe TRBD2 (5 bases). The clonotype comes from an adult in good health. The CDR3 nucleotides read TGTGCCAGCAAACATGAGCGGCCGAGGGATGAGCAGTTCTTC. This sequence encodes CASKHERPRDEQFF.